The 6 T cell receptor beta chains given below trace back to one sample, sequenced in a study of Graves' ophthalmopathy and Graves' hyperthyroidism. The sequenced template was RNA, covering the TCR beta CDR3 region. Following a first-round RT-PCR that used HTBI primers, a second-round multiplex PCR was carried out. A single record per CDR3 protein comes from TCRdb applying MiXCR to the multiplex PCR reads. The sample records roughly 500,000 distinct CDR3 sequences, roughly an eighth being singletons. The sequencing input was blood. These receptors originate from a woman aged 25 to 39 with Graves' ophthalmopathy.

This clonotype was seen repeatedly, ten times or more. This chain joins TRBV7-2 and TRBJ1-1; D might be TRBD1 (5 bases). Germline values: CDR1 SGHTA, CDR2 FQGNSA. This CDR3 is built from 14 residues. V lost 1 base and J lost 2, with 8 bases in between. CDR3 amino acids: CASSLVTVNTEAFF. DNA for the CDR3: TGTGCCAGCAGCTTAGTGACAGTTAACACTGAAGCTTTCTTT.

On this clonotype itself: The junction does not match germline at one end; this may be a read error. CDR3 in DNA: TGTGCCGGCAGTTTAAGACGGATGAGTCAGCCCCAGCATTTT. This encodes CAGSLRRMSQPQHF. This rearrangement joins TRBV12-3 or TRBV12-4 to TRBJ1-5, with D unresolved. The CDR3 extends over 14 amino acids.

This clonotype showed up many times. The chain is built from TRBV5-1 and TRBJ1-1; 10 nucleotides line up with TRBD1. This CDR3 spans 14 amino acids. Germline V CDR1 and CDR2: SGHRS, YFSETQ. V shed 3 bases and J 1 base; nucleotides not matched to a gene: 0. CDR3: CASSWTGGNTEAFF. CDR3 bases: TGCGCCAGCAGCTGGACAGGGGGGAACACTGAAGCTTTCTTT.

With regard to this clonotype: A much larger clone lies a single base off, so this may be a read error. The chain combines TRBV12-3 or TRBV12-4 with TRBJ2-7; D remains ambiguous. V lost 3 bases to trimming and J lost 0 bases, with 9 bases between them. There are 14 residues in the CDR3. The CDR3 sequence: CASSFNGPSYEQYF. CDR3 bases: TGTGCCAGCAGTTTTAATGGGCCCTCCTACGAGCAGTACTTC.

Worth noting for this clonotype: A read error may be the cause here, since a much bigger clone is one base away. The rearrangement links TRBV20-1 to TRBJ1-1; D might be TRBD1 (6 bases). Trimming pared 5 bases from V and 6 bases from J, leaving 16 bases between. Germline-derived CDR1 and CDR2 are DFQATT and SNEGSKA (reference sequence). The CDR3 runs 13 residues. This CDR3 reads CSAPRQDFAEAFF. CDR3 DNA: TGCAGTGCTCCGAGACAGGATTTCGCTGAAGCTTTCTTT.

The chain combines TRBV9 with TRBJ1-1; no definite D call. The V and J ends lost 0 bases and 0 bases respectively, with 9 bases between them. The CDR3 runs to 15 residues. Looked up from germline, CDR1 is SGDLS and CDR2 is YYNGEE. CDR3 DNA sequence: TGTGCCAGCAGCGTAGTCGGCAGCATGAACACTGAAGCTTTCTTT. Its translation: CASSVVGSMNTEAFF. Full variable domain (rest looked up from reference TRBV9 and TRBJ1-1): DSGVTQTPKHLITATGQRVTLRCSPRSGDLSVYWYQQSLDQGLQFLIQYYNGEERAKGNILERFSAQQFPDLHSELNLSSLELGDSALYFCASSVVGSMNTEAFFGQGTRLTVV.